The clone carrying this TCR beta chain has just a few counts. This entry is derived from a study of T cells in Graves' hyperthyroidism and ophthalmopathy. V was pared by 4 bases and J by 7 bases, with 20 bases between. The germline V gene encodes CDR1 LNHDA and CDR2 SQIVND (reference sequence). The CDR3 is made up of 16 amino acids. RNA transcripts yielded amplified TCR beta CDR3 regions. HTBI primers were employed in a first-round RT-PCR of the TCR CDR3. TCRdb called the multiplex PCR reads again in MiXCR, with one record for every CDR3 protein. Among approximately 400,000 distinct CDR3 sequences listed, 15% to 19% were seen once.

The sequence derives from a woman in her late teens or twenties with Graves' hyperthyroidism. The chain joins TRBV19 to TRBJ2-1; D possibly uses TRBD1 or TRBD2 (7 bases each). Specimen: blood. CDR3 amino acids: CASSNWGRGRGNEQFF. CDR3 DNA: TGTGCCAGTAGTAATTGGGGGAGGGGGCGAGGTAATGAGCAGTTCTTC. The entire variable domain, with the rest obtained from reference TRBV19 and TRBJ2-1, is as follows: DGGITQSPKYLFRKEGQNVTLSCEQNLNHDAMYWYRQDPGQGLRLIYYSQIVNDFQKGDIAEGYSVSREKKESFPLTVTSAQKNPTAFYLCASSNWGRGRGNEQFFGPGTRLTVL.